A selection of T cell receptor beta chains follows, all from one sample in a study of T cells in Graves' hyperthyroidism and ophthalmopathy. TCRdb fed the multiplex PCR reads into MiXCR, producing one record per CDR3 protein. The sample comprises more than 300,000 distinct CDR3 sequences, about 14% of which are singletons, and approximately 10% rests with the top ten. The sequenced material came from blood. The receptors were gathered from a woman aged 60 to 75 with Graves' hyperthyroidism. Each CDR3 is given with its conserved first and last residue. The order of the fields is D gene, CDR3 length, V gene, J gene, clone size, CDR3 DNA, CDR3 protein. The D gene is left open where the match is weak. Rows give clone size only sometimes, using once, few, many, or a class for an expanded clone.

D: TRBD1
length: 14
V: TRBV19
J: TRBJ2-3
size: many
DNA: TGTGCCAGTAGGACAGGGGGCGCGGTAGATACGCAGTATTTT
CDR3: CASRTGGAVDTQYF

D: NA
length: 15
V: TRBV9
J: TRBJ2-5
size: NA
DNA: TGTGCCAGCAGCGTAGGGGGCGGGACTGAAGAGACCCAGTACTTC
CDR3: CASSVGGGTEETQYF

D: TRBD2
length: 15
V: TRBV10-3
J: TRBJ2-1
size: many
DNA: TGTGCCATCAGCGGGACTAGCGGGAGTGGGGATGAGCAGTTCTTC
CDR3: CAISGTSGSGDEQFF

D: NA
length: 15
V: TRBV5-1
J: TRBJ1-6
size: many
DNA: TGCGCCAGCAGCTTATCAGGGATGTTTCGCTCACCCCTCCACTTT
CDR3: CASSLSGMFRSPLHF

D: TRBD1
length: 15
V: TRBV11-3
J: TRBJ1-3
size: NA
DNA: TGTGCCAGCAGCCACCAGGGGGAACCTGGAAACACCATATATTTT
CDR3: CASSHQGEPGNTIYF

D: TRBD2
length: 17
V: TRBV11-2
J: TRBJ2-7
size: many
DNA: TGTGCCAGCAGCTTAGGGTTCCGGGGGGGATTCTCCTACGAGCAGTACTTC
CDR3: CASSLGFRGGFSYEQYF

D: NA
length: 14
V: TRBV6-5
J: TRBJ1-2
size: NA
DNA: TGTGCCAGCAGTTACTCGTACACAGAGGCTGGCTACACCTTC
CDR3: CASSYSYTEAGYTF

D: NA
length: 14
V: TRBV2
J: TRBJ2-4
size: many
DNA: TGTGCCAGCACCCCGGGGTTAGCCAAAAACATTCAGTACTTC
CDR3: CASTPGLAKNIQYF

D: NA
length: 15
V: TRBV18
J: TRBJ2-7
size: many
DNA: TGTGCCAGCTCACCAGAAAGCGGTTTTGGTGGGGAGCAGTACTTC
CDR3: CASSPESGFGGEQYF

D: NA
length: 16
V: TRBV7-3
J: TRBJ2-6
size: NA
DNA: TGTGCCAGCAGCCCGGGCCCGGGTTCCGGGGCCAACGTCCTGACTTTC
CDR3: CASSPGPGSGANVLTF

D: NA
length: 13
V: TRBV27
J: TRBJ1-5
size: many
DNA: TGTGCCAGCAGTTTAAATGGCAATCAGCCCCAGCATTTT
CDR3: CASSLNGNQPQHF

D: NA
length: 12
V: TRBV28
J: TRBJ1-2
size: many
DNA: TGTGCCAGCAGCGTAGGGTCTGGTGGCTACACCTTC
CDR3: CASSVGSGGYTF

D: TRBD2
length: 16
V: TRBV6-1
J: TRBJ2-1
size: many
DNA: TGTGCCAGCAGTGAATTCGGACTAGCAGTCTACAATGAGCAGTTCTTC
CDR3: CASSEFGLAVYNEQFF

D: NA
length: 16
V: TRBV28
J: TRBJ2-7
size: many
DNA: TGTGCCAGCAGTTTAAGGGAAAGAACCAATTCCTACGAGCAGTACTTC
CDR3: CASSLRERTNSYEQYF

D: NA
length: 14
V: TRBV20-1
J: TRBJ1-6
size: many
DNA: TGCAGTGCTAGGGTCACAGGGTTTAGATCACCCCTCCACTTT
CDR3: CSARVTGFRSPLHF

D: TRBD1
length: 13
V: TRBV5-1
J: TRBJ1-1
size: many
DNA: TGCGCCAGTACCTTGACAGGGGACACTGAAGCTTTCTTT
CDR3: CASTLTGDTEAFF

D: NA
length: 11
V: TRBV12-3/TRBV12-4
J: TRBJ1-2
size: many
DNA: TGTGCCAGCAGTTTCGGGGGTGGCTACACCTTC
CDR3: CASSFGGGYTF

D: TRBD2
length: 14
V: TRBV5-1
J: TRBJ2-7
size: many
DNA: TGCGCCAGCACCTCGACTAGCGGGAGTCTCGAGCAGTACTTC
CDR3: CASTSTSGSLEQYF

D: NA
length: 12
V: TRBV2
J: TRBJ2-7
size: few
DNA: TGTGCCAGCTCTTGGGAGACCTACGAGCAGTACTTC
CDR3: CASSWETYEQYF

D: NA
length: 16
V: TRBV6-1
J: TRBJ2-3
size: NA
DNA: TGTGCCAGCAGTGAAGCCCCGGCGGAGGACACAGATACGCAGTATTTT
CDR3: CASSEAPAEDTDTQYF

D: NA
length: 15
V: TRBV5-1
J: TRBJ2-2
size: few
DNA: TGCGCCAGCAGCTTGGTTTGGGAGAACACCGGGGAGCTGTTTTTT
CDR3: CASSLVWENTGELFF

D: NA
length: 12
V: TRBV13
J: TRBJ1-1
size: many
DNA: TGTGCCAGCAGCTTACGGGGGGCGGGCGCTTTCTTT
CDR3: CASSLRGAGAFF